The 10 T cell receptor beta chains in this list originate from one sample, sequenced in a study of blood T cell repertoires in COVID-19. Repertoires were generated with immunoSEQ multiplex PCR, while TCRdb's copy carries only in-frame clones and drops some. The sample has about 210,000 clones, approximately 80% seen once. Sequencing was carried out using peripheral blood. These receptors were obtained from a man in his forties or fifties who had recovered from COVID-19.

This chain joins TRBV5-4 and TRBJ1-2; 8 bases match TRBD1. Germline V lookup: CDR1 SGHNT, CDR2 YYREEE (reference sequence). Trimming removed 2 bases from V and 7 bases from J; junction bases left unmatched: 10. The CDR3 is 15 amino acids. For the CDR3, the DNA is TGTGCCAGCAGCTTTCTTGGAACAGGGGGTGGTGGCTACACCTTC. This encodes CASSFLGTGGGGYTF. Supplemented by reference TRBV5-4 and TRBJ1-2, the full variable domain reads ETGVTQSPTHLIKTRGQQVTLRCSSQSGHNTVSWYQQALGQGPQFIFQYYREEENGRGNFPPRFSGLQFPNYSSELNVNALELDDSALYLCASSFLGTGGGGYTFGSGTRLTVV.

V gene TRBV5-4 combines with J gene TRBJ2-1; D is unresolved. The CDR3 length is 14 residues. V was pared by 4 bases and J by 6 bases, with 14 bases between. The germline V gene has CDR1 SGHNT and CDR2 YYREEE (reference sequence). CDR3 region: CASSPPGGFNEQFF. The CDR3 DNA reads TGTGCCAGCAGCCCCCCCGGCGGATTCAATGAGCAGTTCTTC.

This rearrangement joins TRBV7-2 to TRBJ2-1; 15 nucleotides align to TRBD2. Germline CDR1 is SGHTA and CDR2 is FQGNSA. V shed 5 bases, J shed 4 bases, and the junction held 6 bases outside the gene matches. The CDR3 loop spans 17 amino acids. CDR3 coding DNA: TGTGCCAGCAGCCTCGGGACTAGCGGGGGGAATTACAATGAGCAGTTCTTC. Protein product: CASSLGTSGGNYNEQFF.

Concerning this clone itself: This sample also contains other DNA sequences that code for the same CDR3. V usage is TRBV9 and J usage is TRBJ2-7; D uncertain. This CDR3 comprises 14 residues. Germline V lookup: CDR1 SGDLS, CDR2 YYNGEE. The germline V and J ends were trimmed by 0 bases and 0 bases, with 7 bases remaining between them. The CDR3: CASSVDGSSYEQYF. CDR3 nucleotide sequence: TGTGCCAGCAGCGTAGATGGCTCCTCCTACGAGCAGTACTTC. Full variable domain (missing parts from reference TRBV9 and TRBJ2-7): DSGVTQTPKHLITATGQRVTLRCSPRSGDLSVYWYQQSLDQGLQFLIQYYNGEERAKGNILERFSAQQFPDLHSELNLSSLELGDSALYFCASSVDGSSYEQYFGPGTRLTVT.

In DNA form, the CDR3 reads TGTGCCAGCAGTAGAATAACAGGGTTGTGGCAGCCCCAGCATTTT. Translating it yields CASSRITGLWQPQHF. This sequence joins TRBV28 and TRBJ1-5; D perhaps matches TRBD1 (6 bases). V lost 5 bases, J lost 7 bases, and 18 bases lay in between. Germline V gene data show CDR1 as MDHEN and CDR2 as SYDVKM. The CDR3 extends over 15 amino acids.

The genes are TRBV5-4 and TRBJ2-1; tentative D call: TRBD2 (5 bases). V was shortened by 2 bases and J by 5 bases, with 14 bases between the two germline ends. This CDR3 contains 15 residues. The germline V gene has CDR1 SGHNT and CDR2 YYREEE (reference sequence). DNA of the CDR3: TGTGCCAGCAGCTTACGTGAGGGCCGTGACAATGAGCAGTTCTTC. Its protein is CASSLREGRDNEQFF.

This clone has a single count. This chain links TRBV4-3 with TRBJ1-2; D unresolved. Germline V gives CDR1 LGHNA, CDR2 YSLEER. Between the trimmed V and J ends, which lost 0 bases and 4 bases, there was a span of 12 bases. This CDR3 region has 15 residues. The CDR3 is CASSQEEGWTYGYTF. The CDR3 nucleotides read TGCGCCAGCAGCCAAGAGGAGGGTTGGACCTATGGCTACACCTTC.

CDR3 sequence reads: CASSISLGGLYEQYF. CDR3 DNA: TGTGCCAGCAGTATCTCCTTGGGGGGGCTCTACGAGCAGTACTTC. This sequence joins TRBV27 and TRBJ2-7; maybe TRBD2 (7 bases). The CDR3 totals 15 residues. Trimming took 5 bases from V and 3 from J, leaving 17 bases between them. Looked up from germline, CDR1 is MNHEY and CDR2 is SMNVEV (reference sequence).

This chain uses TRBV11-2 with TRBJ2-1; 10 positions match TRBD1. This CDR3 region has 14 residues. The V segment lost 5 bases and the J segment 7 bases; nucleotides outside the gene matches: 5. The germline V gene has CDR1 SGHAT and CDR2 FQNNGV. Here the CDR3 reads CASSHPGQGNEQFF. CDR3 DNA sequence: TGTGCCAGCAGCCATCCGGGACAGGGGAATGAGCAGTTCTTC.

CDR3 protein: CASSSGTGGLHEQYF. In nucleotides, the CDR3 is TGCGCCAGCAGCTCCGGGACAGGGGGCCTCCACGAGCAGTACTTC. The rearrangement links TRBV5-1 to TRBJ2-7, with 12 bases matching TRBD1. Germline CDR1 SGHRS, CDR2 YFSETQ. This CDR3 spans 15 amino acids. The trim removed 3 bases at V and 5 bases at J, leaving 6 bases unmatched.